Presented here are 27 T cell receptor beta chains from one specimen sequenced in a study of blood T cells in healthy people across ages. Sample-barcoded 5' priming and a J-beta primer mix drove a second PCR of about 7 to 11 cycles. MiXCR, run by TCRdb on the 5' RACE reads, gives a single entry per CDR3 protein. The repertoire holds 1.5 million to 2 million distinct CDR3 sequences, 28% seen once, with around 7.7% in the top ten. The specimen sequenced was blood. These receptors all stem from a woman aged 25 to 45 in good health.

This chain joins TRBV13 and TRBJ2-3; D unclear. V lost 0 bases, J lost 3 bases, and 16 bases lay in between. Germline values: CDR1 PRHDT, CDR2 FYEKMQ (reference sequence). This CDR3 has 17 amino acids. This chain's CDR3 is CASSLGGNPLTTDTQYF. The CDR3 region has the DNA TGTGCCAGCAGCTTAGGAGGAAACCCACTAACGACAGATACGCAGTATTTT.

Regarding this clonotype: One end of the junction does not line up with germline, which may come from a read error. V is TRBV7-7 and J is TRBJ2-7, with D unresolved. The CDR3 extends over 13 amino acids. Germline V gives CDR1 SSHAT, CDR2 FNYEAQ (reference sequence). The CDR3 protein is CVSSLTSSYEQYF. Written as DNA, the CDR3 is TGTGTCAGCAGTCTTACCAGCTCCTACGAGCAGTACTTC. Based on the CDR3 plus reference TRBV7-7 and TRBJ2-7, the full variable domain is GAGVSQSPRYKVTKRGQDVTLRCDPISSHATLYWYQQALGQGPEFLTYFNYEAQPDKSGLPSDRFSAERPEGSISTLTIQRTEQRDSAMYRCVSSLTSSYEQYFGPGTRLTVT.

The sample holds many counts of this clonotype. The genes are TRBV10-3 and TRBJ2-1, with D unresolved. Trimming cost V 0 bases and J 1 base, with 1 base left between them. The CDR3 extends over 13 amino acids. Germline V lookup: CDR1 ENHRY, CDR2 SYGVKD. The chain's CDR3 is CAISESSYNEQFF. CDR3 in DNA: TGTGCCATCAGTGAGTCGTCCTACAATGAGCAGTTCTTC.

This clonotype was observed a few times. A much larger clone lies a single base off, so this may be a read error. The chain joins TRBV10-3 to TRBJ2-7, with 8 bases fitting TRBD2. The CDR3 has 16 amino acids. Trimming cost V 2 bases and J 3 bases; bases outside gene matches: 9. Germline CDR1 ENHRY, CDR2 SYGVKD. The CDR3 is CAISEPRGLAGYEQYF. The CDR3 region has the DNA TGTGCCATCAGTGAGCCGAGAGGCCTAGCGGGCTACGAGCAGTACTTC.

CDR3 in amino acids: CASNSSPGVGKETQYF. The CDR3 DNA reads as TGTGCCAGCAACTCGTCCCCCGGGGTAGGGAAAGAGACCCAGTACTTC. The chain links TRBV7-6 to TRBJ2-5; D might be TRBD2 (5 bases). The CDR3 consists of 16 residues. V shed 7 bases and J shed 3 bases, with 21 bases lying between them. Germline CDR1 SGHVS, CDR2 FNYEAQ.

In regard to this clonotype: One junction end does not reproduce the germline sequence, and a read error may be involved. The chain uses TRBV29-1 and TRBJ2-3; tentative D call: TRBD2 (5 bases). The CDR3 spans 14 residues. Germline V gene data show CDR1 as SQVTM and CDR2 as ANQGSEA. Here the CDR3 DNA reads TGCAACGTTGAAGGAGGCGGTGCCGTGAATACGCAGTATTTT. It translates to CNVEGGGAVNTQYF.

This clonotype has a handful of counts. The J gene is TRBJ2-4, the V gene TRBV4-3, with TRBD2 matching 10 bases. This CDR3 spans 17 amino acids. V was pared by 0 bases and J by 7 bases, with 9 bases of the junction left unmatched. The germline V gene has CDR1 LGHNA and CDR2 YSLEER. The CDR3 region is CASSQEPRTSGNNIQYF. Written as DNA, the CDR3 is TGCGCCAGCAGCCAAGAGCCAAGGACTAGCGGAAACAACATTCAGTACTTC.

J is TRBJ2-5 and V is TRBV6-5; weak D call: TRBD2 (6 bases). The V end lost 6 bases, the J end lost 5 bases, and 19 bases lay between the germline ends. The germline V gene encodes CDR1 MNHEY and CDR2 SVGAGI. This CDR3 has 15 residues. CDR3 nucleotide sequence: TGTGCCAGCAGCCCCGTGGAGGGAGGAGTGGAGACCCAGTACTTC. This sequence encodes CASSPVEGGVETQYF.

Of note for this clonotype: A much larger clone differs from this one at a single base, so this may be a read error. The J gene is TRBJ2-4, the V gene TRBV12-3 or TRBV12-4; D possibly corresponds to TRBD1 (5 bases). Between the trimmed V and J ends, which lost 6 bases and 13 bases, there was a span of 19 bases. The CDR3 sequence is 13 residues long. CDR3 DNA sequence: TGTGCCAGCAGAAACGACAGAGACAATGAGCAGTACTTC. Encoded protein: CASRNDRDNEQYF.

This clonotype was recorded at least ten times. Written as DNA, the CDR3 is TGTGCCAGCAGCTTGGGGGGGCTGGTTAAGAATGAGCAGTTCTTC. This gives the protein CASSLGGLVKNEQFF. This chain joins TRBV7-2 and TRBJ2-1, with a possible D match to TRBD2 (7 bases). CDR1 is SGHTA and CDR2 is FQGNSA in the germline V gene. The CDR3 covers 15 residues. Deletions cut 3 bases from V and 7 bases from J, with 16 bases between.

In this sample, this clonotype turned up many times. The chain is built from TRBV4-2 and TRBJ2-5; 7 nucleotides line up with TRBD2. The J segment lost 3 bases and the V segment lost 0 bases, leaving 4 bases of the junction unmatched. Germline V gives CDR1 LGHNA, CDR2 YNFKEQ. This CDR3 region has 15 residues. As DNA, the CDR3 is TGTGCCAGCAGCCAAGATCTAGCGGCCAAAGAGACCCAGTACTTC. Translating gives CASSQDLAAKETQYF.

The V and J genes are TRBV5-5 and TRBJ1-5; D is ambiguous. The V gene's germline CDR1 is SGHKS and CDR2 YYEKEE (reference sequence). V gave up 0 bases and J gave up 2 bases, with 18 bases separating them. There are 18 residues in the CDR3. DNA for the CDR3: TGTGCCAGCAGCTTGGCGGTTGTGGGAACAGTGGGCAATCAGCCCCAGCATTTT. Protein: CASSLAVVGTVGNQPQHF.

This chain connects TRBV7-9 to TRBJ1-1; D is possibly TRBD1 (5 bases). CDR1 and CDR2 (germline): SEHNR, FQNEAQ (reference sequence). Deletions cut 5 bases from V and 7 bases from J, with 17 bases between. The CDR3 runs 14 residues. CDR3 amino acids: CASSKTVSMFEAFF. The CDR3 DNA sequence: TGTGCCAGCAGCAAGACAGTTTCTATGTTTGAAGCTTTCTTT.

Comment on this clonotype: The germline gene is not matched at one end of the junction; a read error may be the cause. The chain couples TRBV5-6 to TRBJ2-7; D remains ambiguous. Germline assignment: CDR1 SGHDT and CDR2 YYEEEE. The CDR3 extends over 13 amino acids. The CDR3 DNA sequence: TGTGCCGGCAGCTTGTTAGGCTCCTACGAGCAGTACTTC. Protein sequence: CAGSLLGSYEQYF.

The sample holds many counts of this clonotype. This sequence joins TRBV20-1 and TRBJ2-3, with a possible D match to TRBD1 (6 bases). Germline lookup yields CDR1 DFQATT and CDR2 SNEGSKA (reference sequence). V lost 2 bases to trimming and J lost 0 bases, with 15 bases between them. The CDR3 is 16 residues long. The CDR3 spells CSARSTGHSSTDTQYF. CDR3 nucleotide sequence: TGCAGTGCTAGATCGACGGGACACTCCAGCACAGATACGCAGTATTTT.

This clonotype was recorded many times. V usage is TRBV27 and J usage is TRBJ2-7; 8 nucleotides align to TRBD1. CDR3 length: 13 amino acids. The germline gives CDR1 MNHEY, CDR2 SMNVEV (reference sequence). V shed 6 bases, J shed 5 bases, and the junction held 6 bases outside the gene matches. The CDR3 reads CASRSDRAHEQYF. CDR3 bases: TGTGCCAGCAGGTCGGACAGGGCCCACGAGCAGTACTTC.

This clonotype has just a few counts. This chain uses TRBV20-1 with TRBJ2-6, with a weak D call TRBD1 (5 bases). CDR1 DFQATT and CDR2 SNEGSKA come from the germline V gene (reference sequence). The CDR3 covers 14 residues. The germline V and J ends were trimmed by 1 base and 3 bases, with 7 bases remaining between them. CDR3 coding DNA: TGCAGTGCTAGAGGGGGCCTTGGGGCCAACGTCCTGACTTTC. It is translated as CSARGGLGANVLTF.

As for this clonotype: A much larger clone differs from this one at a single base, so this may be a read error. V usage is TRBV7-8 and J usage is TRBJ2-7; D might be TRBD2 (6 bases). V lost 4 bases to trimming and J lost 5 bases, with 15 bases between them. Germline V CDR1 and CDR2: SGHVS, FQNEAQ. This CDR3 has 14 residues. This CDR3 reads CASSSAGGRDEQYF. The CDR3 DNA reads as TGTGCCAGCAGCTCAGCTGGGGGGAGAGACGAGCAGTACTTC.

V is TRBV6-6 and J is TRBJ1-6; TRBD1 aligns across 8 bases. This CDR3 is 14 amino acids long. Per the germline V gene, CDR1 is MNHNY and CDR2 is SVGAGI (reference sequence). Unmatched junction bases numbered 10, after V lost 6 bases and J lost 12 bases. The CDR3 loop reads CASSPTGGLVPLHF. CDR3 in DNA: TGTGCCAGCAGCCCCACAGGGGGTTTAGTACCCCTCCACTTT.

The V and J genes are TRBV6-6 and TRBJ2-7; tentative D call: TRBD2 (6 bases). V shed 4 bases and J shed 7 bases, with 14 bases lying between them. The germline gives CDR1 MNHNY, CDR2 SVGAGI (reference sequence). This CDR3 spans 13 amino acids. This CDR3 reads CASSSLAGIEQYF. The DNA of the CDR3 is TGTGCCAGCAGTTCACTCGCGGGGATTGAGCAGTACTTC.

This clonotype was seen many times. The chain recombines TRBV5-6 with TRBJ2-7; D uncertain. The CDR3 sequence is 12 residues long. Germline V gene data show CDR1 as SGHDT and CDR2 as YYEEEE. Trimming pared 1 base from V and 5 bases from J, leaving 7 bases between. For the CDR3, the DNA is TGTGCCAGCAGCTTGTACGGTAACGAGCAGTACTTC. This codes for CASSLYGNEQYF.

This chain connects TRBV28 to TRBJ1-1, with a tentative D call TRBD1 (6 bases). V was trimmed by 4 bases and J by 0 bases, leaving 15 bases between them. Germline CDR1 is MDHEN and CDR2 is SYDVKM. The CDR3 loop spans 16 amino acids. The DNA of the CDR3 is TGTGCCAGCAGTTCGCCCCGGGGGGCGGTGAACACTGAAGCTTTCTTT. Protein: CASSSPRGAVNTEAFF. The complete variable domain, with remaining parts taken from reference TRBV28 and TRBJ1-1, reads DVKVTQSSRYLVKRTGEKVFLECVQDMDHENMFWYRQDPGLGLRLIYFSYDVKMKEKGDIPEGYSVSREKKERFSLILESASTNQTSMYLCASSSPRGAVNTEAFFGQGTRLTVV.

This clonotype has more than one count but fewer than ten. The V call is TRBV20-1, the J call TRBJ2-5, with unresolved D. The germline CDR1 and CDR2 sequences are DFQATT and SNEGSKA (reference sequence). There are 11 residues in the CDR3. Trimming took 5 bases from V and 9 from J, leaving 13 bases between them. DNA of the CDR3: TGCAGTGCTCACATGGAAGGGTCCCAGTACTTC. As protein: CSAHMEGSQYF.

This clonotype was seen only a few times. V usage is TRBV9 and J usage is TRBJ2-5; D possibly matches TRBD1 or TRBD2 (6 bases each). Germline V CDR1 and CDR2: SGDLS, YYNGEE. V dropped 0 bases and J dropped 4 bases, with 13 bases sitting between them. CDR3 length: 15 residues. The CDR3 DNA follows: TGTGCCAGCAGCGTAGAACGGGGGCCGGGAGAGACCCAGTACTTC. This encodes CASSVERGPGETQYF.

This clonotype occurred a few times. The rearrangement joins TRBV7-9 to TRBJ1-1, with 10 bases aligning to TRBD1. J was trimmed by 4 bases and V by 5 bases; bases with no gene match: 10. Per the germline V gene, CDR1 is SEHNR and CDR2 is FQNEAQ (reference sequence). This CDR3 comprises 16 residues. CDR3 in DNA: TGTGCCAGCAGCGATCAGACAGGGGGCGCGGGCACTGAAGCTTTCTTT. Translated: CASSDQTGGAGTEAFF.

As for this clonotype: At one of its ends the junction is not consistent with the germline gene, which may arise from a read error. The V and J genes are TRBV5-1 and TRBJ2-3; D is uncertain. Germline assignment: CDR1 SGHRS and CDR2 YFSETQ. The CDR3 runs to 15 residues. CDR3 bases: TGCGTCAGCAGCCTGAACCCTCAGGGCACAGATACGCAGTATTTT. As protein: CVSSLNPQGTDTQYF.

Ten or more counts support this clonotype. The chain employs TRBV5-1 and TRBJ2-1; D might be TRBD1 (6 bases). This CDR3 has 18 amino acids. The germline V and J ends were trimmed by 1 base and 2 bases, with 19 bases remaining between them. The V gene's germline CDR1 is SGHRS and CDR2 YFSETQ. CDR3: CASSLYKLGQPTYNEQFF. CDR3 nucleotide sequence: TGCGCCAGCAGCTTGTACAAGCTTGGACAGCCTACCTACAATGAGCAGTTCTTC.